This T cell receptor (beta chain) was documented in a study of OX40 agonist ivuxolimab in advanced cancers. Across the whole study: Ivuxolimab is a fully human IgG2 antibody that activates OX40 (CD134). Six ivuxolimab dose levels, 0.01 to 10 mg/kg, were given intravenously every 2 weeks.

Sequenced by immunoSEQ multiplex PCR; TCRdb stores in-frame clones only, minus some. The sample lists some 10,000 clones; roughly four fifths were seen once. This clone ranks as medium-sized. Its antigen is undetermined. Germline CDR1 is MGHRA and CDR2 is YSYEKL. The CDR3 is 13 residues long. With 2 bases removed from V and 4 bases from J, the gap between germline ends came to 6 bases. Study-wide results and limits: At 0.1 to 3.0 mg/kg and by week 6, clonal expansion occurred in CD4+ and CD8+ blood T cells.

The clonotype originates from an adult with an advanced solid tumor such as melanoma, head and neck, liver or kidney cancer. This chain connects TRBV4-1 to TRBJ1-5, with D unresolved. Sequencing was performed on CD4+ or CD8+ T cells sorted from blood, taken in a trial of the OX40 agonist ivuxolimab. Here the CDR3 reads CASSQRQNQPQHF. The CDR3 nucleotides are TGCGCCAGCAGCCAACGACAAAATCAGCCCCAGCATTTT.